This T cell receptor (beta chain) is drawn from a study of graft-versus-host responses after intestinal transplantation. The CDR3 has 13 amino acids. V lost 2 bases and J 3 bases, leaving 8 bases between the germline ends. The germline gives CDR1 SEHNR, CDR2 FQNEAQ (reference sequence). Repertoires were generated with immunoSEQ multiplex PCR, while TCRdb's copy carries only in-frame clones and drops some. The repertoire holds 12,000 to 15,000 clones, with about 30% as singletons. The sample holds a few counts of this clone. Responders (approximately 200,000, CFSE-labeled) met approximately 200,000 stimulators that were irradiated and violet-dye-labeled.

V usage is TRBV7-9 and J usage is TRBJ2-7; the D is unclear. The sequencing used alloreactive CD8+ T cells from a mixed lymphocyte reaction culture, collected before intestinal transplant. Subset of the sample: CFSE-low proliferating T cells sorted from approximately 6-day pre-transplant mixed lymphocyte reaction (GvH or HvG direction). This clonotype was sampled from a human patient who received an intestinal transplant. In DNA, the CDR3 is TGTGCCAGCAGCTTAAACACCCTCTACGAGCAGTACTTC. Amino acid sequence: CASSLNTLYEQYF.